Below, 25 T cell receptor beta chains from the same sample are listed, as sequenced in a study of blood T cell repertoires in COVID-19. Clones were read by immunoSEQ multiplex PCR, and TCRdb kept only the in-frame ones, dropping some. The sample holds about 190,000 clones, roughly 80% seen once. The sample consisted of peripheral blood. The receptors derive from a woman in her 50s with acute or convalescent COVID-19.

The chain is built from TRBV6-5 and TRBJ1-5; possibly TRBD1 for D (6 bases). CDR3 size: 15 residues. The germline V gene encodes CDR1 MNHEY and CDR2 SVGAGI. V lost 6 bases and J 7 bases, leaving 19 bases between the germline ends. The CDR3 bases are TGTGCCAGCAGCCCCCCCGGGGGGCTGGGACAGCCCCAGCATTTT. Translating gives CASSPPGGLGQPQHF.

The chain uses TRBV28 and TRBJ1-5, with TRBD1 matching 7 bases. Germline V gives CDR1 MDHEN, CDR2 SYDVKM. V was pared by 2 bases and J by 2 bases, with 9 bases of the junction left unmatched. This CDR3 has 17 residues. The CDR3, as DNA: TGTGCCAGCAGTTTACCCCTGGGACAGACAGGCAATCAGCCCCAGCATTTT. Translated, it gives CASSLPLGQTGNQPQHF.

The CDR3 DNA reads as TGCGCCAGCAGCCGGGACGCGACAGGGGGCGAAGGTGCCGGGGAGCTGTTTTTT. Amino acid sequence: CASSRDATGGEGAGELFF. V is TRBV4-3 and J is TRBJ2-2; 10 nucleotides agree with TRBD1. The CDR3 totals 18 residues. Per germline, CDR1 LGHNA and CDR2 YSLEER. After removal of 4 bases from V and 6 bases from J, the junction contained 14 bases not matched to a gene.

The chain employs TRBV18 and TRBJ2-7; 10 positions match TRBD2. The CDR3 totals 17 residues. The germline V gene encodes CDR1 KGHSH and CDR2 LQKENI. Trimming cost V 3 bases and J 2 bases; bases outside gene matches: 10. DNA of the CDR3: TGTGCCAGCTCACCTTTAAATAGCGGGAGGACCGCCTACGAGCAGTACTTC. Its protein is CASSPLNSGRTAYEQYF.

The chain joins TRBV5-1 to TRBJ2-7, with 7 bases aligning to TRBD2. V shed 2 bases, J shed 4 bases, and the junction held 9 bases outside the gene matches. CDR1 and CDR2 (germline): SGHRS, YFSETQ. The CDR3 length is 15 residues. CDR3 protein: CASSFVSGKAYEQYF. The CDR3 coding sequence is TGCGCCAGCAGCTTCGTCAGCGGGAAGGCGTACGAGCAGTACTTC.

This clone was counted a few times. The rearrangement joins TRBV30 to TRBJ1-1; TRBD1 is a possible D gene (5 bases). The germline V gene has CDR1 GTSNPN and CDR2 SVGIG (reference sequence). The germline V and J ends were trimmed by 8 bases and 4 bases, with 11 bases remaining between them. There are 11 residues in the CDR3. This CDR3 reads CAGSGFTEAFF. CDR3 bases: TGTGCCGGCTCAGGGTTCACTGAAGCTTTCTTT.

The chain is built from TRBV9 and TRBJ1-3, with D uncertain. This CDR3 has 13 residues. Germline CDR1 is SGDLS and CDR2 is YYNGEE. Trimming shortened V by 3 bases and J by 2 bases, and 6 bases separated the two germline ends. As DNA, the CDR3 is TGTGCCAGCAGCGGCGGGGCTGGAAACACCATATATTTT. Its translation is CASSGGAGNTIYF.

This chain joins TRBV5-6 and TRBJ1-3; no firm D call. Germline V gene lookup returns CDR1 SGHDT and CDR2 YYEEEE. The CDR3 sequence is 14 residues long. Trimming shortened V by 4 bases and J by 5 bases, and 13 bases separated the two germline ends. The CDR3 coding sequence is TGTGCCAGCAGCCCCGGGAAAGCGAGAAACACCATATATTTT. Its translation: CASSPGKARNTIYF.

V and J are TRBV28 and TRBJ1-2; 7 nucleotides line up with TRBD1. The length of the CDR3 is 14 residues. With V trimmed by 7 bases and J by 3 bases, 8 bases remained unmatched. CDR1 MDHEN and CDR2 SYDVKM come from the germline V gene. The CDR3 region has the DNA TGTGCCAGCACTTCGACAGGGTATGACTATGGCTACACCTTC. As protein: CASTSTGYDYGYTF.

This clone was counted at least ten times. The chain has TRBV3-1 (or the pseudogene TRBV3-2) and TRBJ1-6, with D unclear. Germline-derived CDR1 and CDR2 are LGHDT and YNNKEL (reference sequence). The CDR3 length is 14 residues. Trimming left V 1 base short and J 7 bases short, with 8 bases between. The DNA for the CDR3 is TGTGCCAGCAGCCAAGCCATAGCGAATTCACCCCTCCACTTT. Translating it yields CASSQAIANSPLHF.

The chain links TRBV18 to TRBJ2-1; 12 positions match TRBD2. This CDR3 is 17 amino acids long. Germline V CDR1 and CDR2: KGHSH, LQKENI. J was trimmed by 5 bases and V by 4 bases; bases with no gene match: 9. The CDR3 DNA sequence: TGTGCCAGCTCACGACTGACTAGCGGGAGTTTCGACAATGAGCAGTTCTTC. Translated: CASSRLTSGSFDNEQFF.

This sequence joins TRBV27 and TRBJ1-2; maybe TRBD1 (6 bases). In germline, CDR1 is MNHEY, CDR2 SMNVEV (reference sequence). V gave up 5 bases and J gave up 8 bases, with 18 bases separating them. This CDR3 has 14 residues. CDR3 amino acids: CASSGPGAGSGYTF. DNA for the CDR3: TGTGCCAGCAGTGGGCCAGGGGCAGGATCCGGCTACACCTTC.

The chain carries TRBV7-2 and TRBJ1-2, with D possibly being TRBD1 (5 bases). The CDR3 has 13 residues. V lost 3 bases and J lost 5, with 10 bases in between. The germline V gene has CDR1 SGHTA and CDR2 FQGNSA. CDR3 loop: CASSFQGGYGYTF. The CDR3 DNA sequence: TGTGCCAGCAGCTTCCAGGGTGGGTATGGCTACACCTTC.

The rearrangement links TRBV2 to TRBJ1-6, with 8 bases fitting TRBD1. Germline CDR1 reads SNHLY; CDR2 reads FYNNEI. V was pared by 11 bases and J by 0 bases, with 6 bases of the junction left unmatched. The CDR3 runs 15 residues. The CDR3 sequence is CAGSGGGSYNSPLHF. CDR3 sequence (DNA): TGTGCCGGATCAGGGGGCGGCTCCTATAATTCACCCCTCCACTTT.

The V call is TRBV29-1, the J call TRBJ1-1; no reliable D call. V lost 7 bases and J 0 bases, leaving 12 bases between the germline ends. Germline CDR1 is SQVTM and CDR2 is ANQGSEA. This CDR3 contains 13 residues. The chain's CDR3 is CSAVRQVNTEAFF. The CDR3 coding sequence is TGCAGCGCCGTCAGACAAGTGAACACTGAAGCTTTCTTT.

The chain combines TRBV7-7 with TRBJ2-5, with TRBD2 matching over 12 bases. The germline CDR1 and CDR2 sequences are SSHAT and FNYEAQ (reference sequence). V lost 0 bases, J lost 4 bases, and 3 bases stayed unmatched. This CDR3 has 16 residues. This chain's CDR3 is CASSLASTSGRETQYF. The CDR3 region has the DNA TGTGCCAGCAGCTTAGCGTCGACTAGCGGGAGAGAGACCCAGTACTTC.

J is TRBJ1-5 and V is TRBV6-5; TRBD1 aligns across 9 bases. The CDR3 loop spans 15 amino acids. Per the germline V gene, CDR1 is MNHEY and CDR2 is SVGAGI. V lost 6 bases to trimming and J lost 7 bases; unmatched junction nucleotides: 10. The CDR3 DNA reads as TGTGCCAGCAGCCGCAACAGGGGGCGAAGGCAGCCCCAGCATTTT. Protein product: CASSRNRGRRQPQHF.

The gene calls are TRBV6-1 and TRBJ1-6; tentative D call: TRBD1 (5 bases). The CDR3 is made up of 15 amino acids. V was clipped by 2 bases and J by 3 bases, with 8 bases between them. The V gene's germline CDR1 is MNHNS and CDR2 SASEGT. CDR3 region: CASSEPGNYNSPLHF. In DNA, the CDR3 is TGTGCCAGCAGTGAACCAGGGAACTATAATTCACCCCTCCACTTT.

A single count supports this clone. The V call is TRBV7-2, the J call TRBJ2-7, with 10 bases aligning to TRBD2. CDR1 is SGHTA and CDR2 is FQGNSA in the germline V gene. Unmatched junction bases numbered 17, after V lost 5 bases and J lost 7 bases. The CDR3 sequence is 17 residues long. CDR3 sequence reads: CASSPRGVASGSGEQYF. In DNA form, the CDR3 reads TGTGCCAGCAGCCCTCGCGGTGTGGCTAGCGGGAGTGGAGAGCAGTACTTC.

The chain couples TRBV12-5 to TRBJ1-5; possibly TRBD1 for D (6 bases). This CDR3 is built from 14 residues. The V end was cut by 1 base, the J end by 4 bases, with 8 bases between. CDR1 and CDR2 (germline): LGHNT, FRNRAP. The CDR3 DNA reads as TGTGCTAGTGGTTTGGAACAGGGAAATCAGCCCCAGCATTTT. Residues: CASGLEQGNQPQHF.

Only a few counts were recorded for this clone. The gene calls are TRBV28 and TRBJ1-5; D remains ambiguous. The CDR3 extends over 15 amino acids. Germline V gene lookup returns CDR1 MDHEN and CDR2 SYDVKM. With 2 bases removed from V and 2 bases from J, the gap between germline ends came to 10 bases. In nucleotides, the CDR3 is TGTGCCAGCAGTTTAAACTACCCGGGCAATCAGCCCCAGCATTTT. This translates into CASSLNYPGNQPQHF.

This sequence joins TRBV6-6 and TRBJ2-2; 10 bases agree with TRBD1. The CDR3 loop spans 15 amino acids. Germline V gene sequence: CDR1 MNHNY, CDR2 SVGAGI (reference sequence). V trimming: 6 bases; J trimming: 3 bases; junction bases outside the gene matches: 4. The CDR3: CASSRQGADTGELFF. CDR3 bases: TGTGCCAGCAGCCGACAGGGGGCCGACACCGGGGAGCTGTTTTTT.

The chain employs TRBV6-5 and TRBJ2-1; D ambiguous. The CDR3 runs 14 residues. Trimming took 0 bases from V and 8 from J, leaving 11 bases between them. Germline V CDR1 and CDR2: MNHEY, SVGAGI. In DNA form, the CDR3 reads TGTGCCAGCAGTTACTCGAGGCGTCTAGATGAGCAGTTCTTC. Translation: CASSYSRRLDEQFF.

The V and J genes are TRBV4-2 and TRBJ2-7; 9 bases line up with TRBD2. From germline, CDR1 is LGHNA and CDR2 YNFKEQ. The CDR3 is 18 amino acids. The ends lost 0 bases at V and 2 bases at J; junction bases unmatched: 11. The CDR3 sequence: CASSQDLPLSGSPYEQYF. In nucleotides, the CDR3 is TGTGCCAGCAGCCAAGATCTACCCCTTAGCGGGAGTCCCTACGAGCAGTACTTC.

The V call is TRBV21-1, the J call TRBJ2-1; TRBD1 was called by the table and not checked on the DNA. TRBV21-1 counts as a pseudogene. The CDR3 is made up of 16 amino acids. CDR3 region: CASSKGGQGSYNEQFF. The CDR3 coding sequence is TGTGCCAGCAGCAAAGGGGGACAGGGTTCCTACAATGAGCAGTTCTTC.